Following are 3 T cell receptor beta chains from one sample sequenced in a study of response to subunit inactivated influenza vaccine. TCRdb called the RT-PCR reads again in MiXCR, with one record for every CDR3 protein. The repertoire consists of a few hundred thousand distinct CDR3 sequences, with roughly 10% occurring once and the leading ten covering 11%. This sample was also put to use in a study of T cells expressing NK-cell markers. Per that paper: Generation of TCR beta cDNA was performed by 5'RACE template switching incorporating UMIs.

The specimen comprised PBMCs from blood, sampled on the day of vaccination. The origin of the receptors is a man aged 50 or older who received an inactivated influenza vaccine.

The chain links TRBV27 to TRBJ1-6, with TRBD1 matching over 8 bases. V gave up 3 bases and J gave up 10 bases; unmatched junction bases: 5. CDR1 is MNHEY, CDR2 SMNVEV, per germline (reference sequence). The CDR3 consists of 14 residues. The CDR3 protein is CASSFGQGPSPLHF. CDR3 sequence (DNA): TGTGCCAGCAGTTTCGGACAGGGACCCTCACCCCTCCACTTT.

This sequence joins TRBV4-3 and TRBJ2-1; the D gene is possibly TRBD1 (6 bases). The CDR3 runs to 17 residues. CDR1 LGHNA and CDR2 YSLEER come from the germline V gene. Trimming took off 2 bases at V and 7 bases at J, with 21 bases between the two ends. Here the CDR3 DNA reads TGCGCCAGCAGCCAAAGGGCCTCGTGGGGAAGGGGGAATGAGCAGTTCTTC. Its translation: CASSQRASWGRGNEQFF.

The chain uses TRBV28 and TRBJ1-1; D might be TRBD1 (5 bases). The length of the CDR3 is 15 residues. Trimming removed 6 bases from V and 0 bases from J, with 14 bases in between. CDR1 is MDHEN and CDR2 is SYDVKM in the germline V gene. Written as DNA, the CDR3 is TGTGCCAGCAGCCCAGGACATCTCATGAACACTGAAGCTTTCTTT. It translates to CASSPGHLMNTEAFF.